The source of this T cell receptor (beta chain) is a study of PD-L1 blockade in urothelial cancer. Time point indicated: pretreatment peripheral blood. Trimming pared 3 bases from V and 5 bases from J, leaving 14 bases between. CDR1 SGHNT and CDR2 YYREEE come from the germline V gene (reference sequence). CDR3 length: 14 amino acids. Here immunoSEQ multiplex PCR was the method, and the copy in TCRdb shows in-frame clones only, minus some. The sample yields approximately 88,000 clones, over 80% seen once. The J gene is TRBJ2-5, the V gene TRBV5-4, with a weak D call TRBD2 (6 bases). The clonotype originates from a man aged 60 to 75 with urothelial cancer. The starting material was PBMCs, obtained around atezolizumab (anti-PD-L1) treatment. The CDR3: CASSSSRGKETQYF. CDR3 sequence (DNA): TGTGCCAGCAGCTCCAGCCGGGGGAAGGAGACCCAGTACTTC. The whole variable domain, filled in from reference TRBV5-4 and TRBJ2-5, reads ETGVTQSPTHLIKTRGQQVTLRCSSQSGHNTVSWYQQALGQGPQFIFQYYREEENGRGNFPPRFSGLQFPNYSSELNVNALELDDSALYLCASSSSRGKETQYFGPGTRLLVL.